Below are 17 T cell receptor beta chains sequenced from a single sample in a study of neoadjuvant nivolumab and ipilimumab in lung cancer. Generated by immunoSEQ multiplex PCR, the TCRdb table keeps only in-frame clones and is missing some. The sample lists 15,000 to 20,000 clones, roughly four fifths occurring once. This material consisted of tumor tissue, taken after neoadjuvant nivolumab, alone or with ipilimumab, at or shortly before surgery. These TCRs come from an adult with non-small cell lung cancer.

By sample fraction, this clone is medium-sized (0.01 to 0.1%). The J gene is TRBJ1-1, the V gene TRBV15; TRBD1 is a possible D gene (6 bases). Germline CDR1 is LNHNV and CDR2 is YYDKDF (reference sequence). Between the trimmed V and J ends, which lost 8 bases and 1 base, there was a span of 20 bases. The CDR3 has 16 residues. CDR3 sequence (DNA): TGTGCCACCCACCTGGGGGCAGGGCTGGGGAACACTGAAGCTTTCTTT. It translates to CATHLGAGLGNTEAFF.

J is TRBJ1-1 and V is TRBV9; D is undetermined. The V and J ends lost 2 bases and 7 bases respectively, with 6 bases between them. Looked up from germline, CDR1 is SGDLS and CDR2 is YYNGEE. The CDR3 is 11 amino acids. The chain's CDR3 is CASSVGLEAFF. CDR3 coding DNA: TGTGCCAGCAGCGTCGGCCTTGAAGCTTTCTTT.

This sequence joins TRBV18 and TRBJ1-2; the match to TRBD1 covers 7 bases. Germline-derived CDR1 and CDR2 are KGHSH and LQKENI. J lost 3 bases, V lost 6 bases, and 4 bases had no gene match. The CDR3 loop spans 13 amino acids. The CDR3 DNA reads TGTGCCAGCTCGTCCGGGACAGACTATGGCTACACCTTC. This translates into CASSSGTDYGYTF.

V and J are TRBV18 and TRBJ2-7, with 8 bases matching TRBD2. The J segment lost 4 bases and the V segment lost 6 bases, leaving 8 bases of the junction unmatched. This CDR3 spans 14 amino acids. From germline, CDR1 is KGHSH and CDR2 LQKENI. CDR3 sequence: CASSPQGTRYEQYF. The CDR3 DNA is TGTGCCAGCTCCCCTCAAGGGACTAGGTACGAGCAGTACTTC.

This chain links TRBV5-8 with TRBJ2-5; D is possibly TRBD1 (5 bases). CDR3 length equals 15 residues. V lost 2 bases to trimming and J lost 5 bases, with 16 bases between them. CDR1 is SGHTS and CDR2 is YDEGEE in the germline V gene. The CDR3 bases are TGTGCCAGCAGCTTAATAAGGGGTTCGAGGGAGACCCAGTACTTC. As protein: CASSLIRGSRETQYF. Full variable domain (rest looked up from reference TRBV5-8 and TRBJ2-5): EAGVTQSPTHLIKTRGQQATLRCSPISGHTSVYWYQQALGLGLQFLLWYDEGEERNRGNFPPRFSGRQFPNYSSELNVNALELEDSALYLCASSLIRGSRETQYFGPGTRLLVL.

This chain uses TRBV6-1 with TRBJ2-7, with D possibly being TRBD1 (7 bases). The CDR3 runs to 14 residues. Trimming took 5 bases from V and 2 from J, leaving 13 bases between them. Looked up from germline, CDR1 is MNHNS and CDR2 is SASEGT. For the CDR3, the DNA is TGTGCCAGCAGTCCAGGGGGGACCGCCTACGAGCAGTACTTC. This translates into CASSPGGTAYEQYF.

The table lists this clone with a few counts. This chain uses TRBV4-1 with TRBJ1-1; TRBD1 matches 8 bases. The CDR3 has 13 amino acids. CDR1 and CDR2 (germline): MGHRA, YSYEKL. V shed 4 bases and J 3 bases; nucleotides not matched to a gene: 1. The CDR3 sequence: CASSLGQDTEAFF. CDR3 coding DNA: TGCGCCAGCAGCCTGGGACAGGACACTGAAGCTTTCTTT.

This rearrangement joins TRBV6-1 to TRBJ1-5; no clear D. Germline V lookup: CDR1 MNHNS, CDR2 SASEGT. The CDR3 has 13 residues. With 0 bases removed from V and 4 bases from J, the gap between germline ends came to 4 bases. The CDR3 reads CASSEAFNQPQHF. For the CDR3, the DNA is TGTGCCAGCAGTGAAGCCTTTAATCAGCCCCAGCATTTT.

The V gene is TRBV11-1, the J gene TRBJ2-1, with D maybe TRBD2 (6 bases). V shed 6 bases and J shed 5 bases, with 17 bases lying between them. The CDR3 has 15 amino acids. The V gene's germline CDR1 is SGHAT and CDR2 FQDESV (reference sequence). CDR3 sequence reads: CASRPAGLLDNEQFF. As DNA, the CDR3 is TGTGCCAGCAGGCCGGCGGGACTCCTCGACAATGAGCAGTTCTTC.

The V and J genes are TRBV9 and TRBJ2-7, with TRBD2 matching 8 bases. Germline values: CDR1 SGDLS, CDR2 YYNGEE. The CDR3 runs 18 residues. With 0 bases clipped from V and 0 bases from J, the junction kept 11 bases outside the gene matches. CDR3 sequence reads: CASSVDPGAGALSYEQYF. CDR3 bases: TGTGCCAGCAGCGTAGATCCGGGAGCGGGGGCCCTCTCCTACGAGCAGTACTTC.

This clone was seen a handful of times. This sequence joins TRBV5-6 and TRBJ2-3, with 9 bases identical to TRBD1. The germline CDR1 and CDR2 sequences are SGHDT and YYEEEE. Trimming cost V 3 bases and J 3 bases; bases outside gene matches: 8. This CDR3 comprises 16 residues. The CDR3 loop reads CASSYTGGALTDTQYF. CDR3 DNA: TGTGCCAGCAGCTACACAGGGGGCGCGTTGACAGATACGCAGTATTTT.

This chain connects TRBV7-9 to TRBJ2-7, with 8 nucleotides matching TRBD1. The CDR3 is 14 residues long. CDR1 and CDR2 (germline): SEHNR, FQNEAQ (reference sequence). V trimming: 5 bases; J trimming: 2 bases; junction bases outside the gene matches: 5. CDR3 protein: CASSPRTGPYEQYF. CDR3 nucleotide sequence: TGTGCCAGCAGCCCCCGGACAGGGCCCTACGAGCAGTACTTC.

The genes are TRBV28 and TRBJ1-2, with 8 bases matching TRBD1. The CDR3 is 13 residues long. CDR1 is MDHEN, CDR2 SYDVKM, per germline. The V segment lost 8 bases and the J segment 4 bases; nucleotides outside the gene matches: 6. CDR3 residues: CASEWGTGYGYTF. DNA of the CDR3: TGTGCCAGCGAGTGGGGGACAGGCTATGGCTACACCTTC.

The genes are TRBV30 and TRBJ1-2; weak D call: TRBD1 (6 bases). This CDR3 comprises 14 residues. Germline V CDR1 and CDR2: GTSNPN, SVGIG (reference sequence). Trimming took off 2 bases at V and 0 bases at J, with 10 bases between the two ends. CDR3 in amino acids: CAWSQDSSNYGYTF. The CDR3, as DNA: TGTGCCTGGAGTCAGGACAGTTCTAACTATGGCTACACCTTC. Full variable domain (rest looked up from reference TRBV30 and TRBJ1-2): SQTIHQWPATLVQPVGSPLSLECTVEGTSNPNLYWYRQAAGRGLQLLFYSVGIGQISSEVPQNLSASRPQDRQFILSSKKLLLSDSGFYLCAWSQDSSNYGYTFGSGTRLTVV.

This clone is judged medium-sized. The J gene is TRBJ2-1, the V gene TRBV6-6; D not certain. The length of the CDR3 is 12 residues. Germline V gene lookup returns CDR1 MNHNY and CDR2 SVGAGI (reference sequence). Trimming shortened V by 4 bases and J by 6 bases, and 7 bases separated the two germline ends. This CDR3 is CASSFSGNEQFF. In DNA form, the CDR3 reads TGTGCCAGCAGTTTTTCGGGCAATGAGCAGTTCTTC.

This chain's CDR3 is CASSLGGAGNEKLFF. The CDR3 DNA reads TGTGCCAGCAGTCTGGGGGGAGCGGGTAATGAAAAACTGTTTTTT. This sequence joins TRBV6-5 and TRBJ1-4; possible D gene TRBD1, 5 bases. Germline lookup yields CDR1 MNHEY and CDR2 SVGAGI. There are 15 residues in the CDR3. Trimming left V 5 bases short and J 4 bases short, with 14 bases between.

The DNA of the CDR3 is TGCAGCGTTGGGCGGGGGAGGGAGACCCAGTACTTC. Translation: CSVGRGRETQYF. This rearrangement joins TRBV29-1 to TRBJ2-5, with 7 bases aligning to TRBD2. The germline CDR1 and CDR2 sequences are SQVTM and ANQGSEA. V trimming: 4 bases; J trimming: 5 bases; junction bases outside the gene matches: 4. The CDR3 is made up of 12 amino acids.